This T cell receptor beta chain was documented in a study of cytomegalovirus exposure and HLA in healthy donors. Trimming shortened V by 6 bases and J by 3 bases, and 17 bases separated the two germline ends. From germline, CDR1 is SEHNR and CDR2 FQNEAQ (reference sequence). The length of the CDR3 is 15 residues. 13 Jbeta primers and 60 Vbeta primers were used for the PCR. TCRdb's table, derived via immunoSEQ multiplex PCR, lists solely in-frame clones and lacks some. The sample shows around 150,000 clones, around 75% of them seen only once. Material: PBMCs. The chain is built from TRBV7-9 and TRBJ1-1; D possibly corresponds to TRBD1 (5 bases). The sequence derives from a man aged 40-55 years in good health and CMV-seronegative. DNA of the CDR3: TGTGCCAGCAGAGGGGCAGCCGGGGGTTACACTGAAGCTTTCTTT. It encodes CASRGAAGGYTEAFF.